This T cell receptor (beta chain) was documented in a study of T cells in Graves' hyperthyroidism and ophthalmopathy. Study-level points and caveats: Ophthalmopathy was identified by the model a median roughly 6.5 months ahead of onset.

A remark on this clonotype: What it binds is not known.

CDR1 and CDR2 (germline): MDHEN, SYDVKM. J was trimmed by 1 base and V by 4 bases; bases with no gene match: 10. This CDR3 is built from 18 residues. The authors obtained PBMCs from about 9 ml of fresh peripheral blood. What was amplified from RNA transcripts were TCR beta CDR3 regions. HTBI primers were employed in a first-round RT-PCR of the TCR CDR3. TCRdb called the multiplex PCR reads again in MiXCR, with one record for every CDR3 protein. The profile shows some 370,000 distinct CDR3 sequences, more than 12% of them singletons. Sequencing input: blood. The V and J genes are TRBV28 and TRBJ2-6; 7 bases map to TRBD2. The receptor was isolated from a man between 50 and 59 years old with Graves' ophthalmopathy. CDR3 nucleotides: TGTGCCAGCAGTTATCAGGGCGGGGGATTATCTGGGGCCAACGTCCTGACTTTC. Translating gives CASSYQGGGLSGANVLTF.